The 10 T cell receptor beta chains below were found in one sample sequenced in a study of response to subunit inactivated influenza vaccine. TCRdb processed the RT-PCR reads anew with MiXCR; each CDR3 protein has one entry. Counted here are fewer than 800,000 distinct CDR3 sequences, about a sixth occurring once; the ten biggest clones make up 9.5% to 13%. Sequencing was performed on PBMCs from blood, taken roughly 12 days after vaccination. Receptors were obtained from a man aged 50 to 60 who received an inactivated influenza vaccine.

This clonotype was counted between two and nine times. J is TRBJ1-3 and V is TRBV11-2, with a tentative D call TRBD1 (6 bases). V was clipped by 0 bases and J by 6 bases, with 9 bases between them. The CDR3 runs to 14 residues. Germline V gene data show CDR1 as SGHAT and CDR2 as FQNNGV. The CDR3 region has the DNA TGTGCCAGCAGCTTAGAGAGGACAGCAAACACCATATATTTT. It codes for CASSLERTANTIYF.

The chain uses TRBV3-1 and TRBJ2-5; D could derive from TRBD1 or TRBD2 (6 bases each). The CDR3 extends over 17 amino acids. Germline lookup yields CDR1 LGHDT and CDR2 YNNKEL (reference sequence). V was trimmed by 0 bases and J by 1 base, leaving 15 bases between them. CDR3 DNA: TGTGCCAGCAGCCAAGATTTAGGGGGAGGAACCCAAGAGACCCAGTACTTC. It specifies CASSQDLGGGTQETQYF.

This clonotype has only a few counts. The chain combines TRBV20-1 with TRBJ2-4; 7 nucleotides align to TRBD2. The V gene end was trimmed by 6 bases and the J gene end by 6 bases; junction bases not matched to a gene: 5. This CDR3 has 12 residues. Looked up from germline, CDR1 is DFQATT and CDR2 is SNEGSKA (reference sequence). The CDR3: CSAPWGGNIQYF. In DNA form, the CDR3 reads TGCAGTGCCCCCTGGGGGGGAAACATTCAGTACTTC.

This sequence joins TRBV6-1 and TRBJ2-7, with 9 bases fitting TRBD2. Germline V gene lookup returns CDR1 MNHNS and CDR2 SASEGT. The CDR3 has 14 residues. Unmatched junction bases numbered 12, after V lost 9 bases and J lost 6 bases. The CDR3 is CARPSSGGLGEQYF. The CDR3 nucleotides are TGTGCCAGACCCTCAAGCGGGGGGCTCGGCGAGCAGTACTTC.

The table lists this clonotype with a few counts. CDR3 in DNA: TGTGCCAGCAGCACCCGGGACATCGACCTTGGGGGAGATACGCAGTATTTT. Its translation is CASSTRDIDLGGDTQYF. The J gene is TRBJ2-3, the V gene TRBV7-9; weak D call: TRBD1 (6 bases). This CDR3 contains 17 residues. V dropped 5 bases and J dropped 5 bases, with 23 bases sitting between them. CDR1 is SEHNR and CDR2 is FQNEAQ in the germline V gene (reference sequence). Together with reference TRBV7-9 and TRBJ2-3, the CDR3 gives the full variable domain: DTGVSQNPRHKITKRGQNVTFRCDPISEHNRLYWYRQTLGQGPEFLTYFQNEAQLEKSRLLSDRFSAERPKGSFSTLEIQRTEQGDSAMYLCASSTRDIDLGGDTQYFGPGTRLTVL.

Ten or more counts support this clonotype. The chain has TRBV7-2 and TRBJ2-5; D gene uncertain. Germline CDR1 and CDR2: SGHTA and FQGNSA. Trimming removed 6 bases from V and 2 bases from J, with 7 bases in between. This CDR3 has 12 amino acids. CDR3: CASSHGQETQYF. DNA of the CDR3: TGTGCCAGCAGTCATGGGCAAGAGACCCAGTACTTC.

The CDR3 coding sequence is TGTGCCAGCAGACCTCAGACAGGGGCGAACACCGGGGAGCTGTTTTTT. This sequence encodes CASRPQTGANTGELFF. The gene calls are TRBV5-5 and TRBJ2-2; 8 positions agree with TRBD1. Trimming at V came to 5 bases and at J to 0 bases, leaving 6 bases not matched to a gene. There are 16 residues in the CDR3. Germline V gene lookup returns CDR1 SGHKS and CDR2 YYEKEE (reference sequence). The entire variable domain, with the rest obtained from reference TRBV5-5 and TRBJ2-2, is as follows: DAGVTQSPTHLIKTRGQQVTLRCSPISGHKSVSWYQQVLGQGPQFIFQYYEKEERGRGNFPDRFSARQFPNYSSELNVNALLLGDSALYLCASRPQTGANTGELFFGEGSRLTVL.

In this sample, this clonotype turned up a few times. This sequence joins TRBV27 and TRBJ1-6; D remains unclear. Per germline, CDR1 MNHEY and CDR2 SMNVEV (reference sequence). This CDR3 is built from 16 residues. V shed 1 base and J shed 6 bases, with 13 bases lying between them. CDR3 loop: CASSLFTSSGNSPLHF. CDR3 in DNA: TGTGCCAGCAGTTTATTCACATCCTCGGGTAATTCACCCCTCCACTTT.

This clonotype was counted only a few times. As DNA, the CDR3 is TGTGCCAGCAGTTCCCTGATAGGGAACACTGAAGCTTTCTTT. It specifies CASSSLIGNTEAFF. The chain carries TRBV6-5 and TRBJ1-1, with D unresolved. The V end was cut by 4 bases, the J end by 1 base, with 10 bases between. The germline V gene has CDR1 MNHEY and CDR2 SVGAGI. The CDR3 runs 14 residues.

J is TRBJ2-7 and V is TRBV12-3 or TRBV12-4, with D possibly TRBD1 on 6 matching bases. V lost 5 bases and J 9 bases, leaving 23 bases between the germline ends. The CDR3 runs 15 residues. CDR3 coding DNA: TGTGCCAGCAGTCCGAGAACCGGGACCCCCAGGGGGCAGTACTTC. This gives the protein CASSPRTGTPRGQYF.